One and the same sample provided the 9 T cell receptor beta chains below, sequenced in a study of cytomegalovirus exposure and HLA in healthy donors (dated by TCRdb to about 2017). To prepare the library, the immunoSEQ multiplex PCR assay was applied. This is the immuneACCESS table as TCRdb keeps it, with only in-frame sequences that have V and J called. A part of the clones is gone; compared with another copy, unresolved V genes explain less than half, and the rest is unexplained. The sample table lists 130,000 or so clones, more than 70% of them with a count of one. Together, the top ten hold 2% to 2.5% of the sample. The sequenced sample was PBMCs. Receptors were obtained from a woman in her twenties or thirties in good health and CMV-seronegative.

The rearrangement uses TRBV6-6 and TRBJ2-7; 7 bases match TRBD1. Unmatched junction bases numbered 8, after V lost 6 bases and J lost 9 bases. Germline values: CDR1 MNHNY, CDR2 SVGAGI (reference sequence). The CDR3 extends over 12 amino acids. For the CDR3, the DNA is TGTGCCAGCAGCCGCGACAGGGAATGGCAGTACTTC. Its protein product is CASSRDREWQYF.

The rearrangement joins TRBV2 to TRBJ1-5; D is undetermined. With 4 bases removed from V and 12 bases from J, the gap between germline ends came to 19 bases. Germline V gene data show CDR1 as SNHLY and CDR2 as FYNNEI. The CDR3 extends over 14 amino acids. CDR3 residues: CASSGKRPLRLQHF. DNA for the CDR3: TGTGCCAGCAGTGGGAAACGGCCGCTGCGGCTCCAGCATTTT.

The V and J genes are TRBV15 and TRBJ2-3; 9 nucleotides match TRBD2. Germline V CDR1 and CDR2: LNHNV, YYDKDF (reference sequence). J was trimmed by 3 bases and V by 8 bases; bases with no gene match: 6. This CDR3 has 14 amino acids. CDR3 nucleotides: TGTGCCACCGCGGGAGGGCGTCAAACAGATACGCAGTATTTT. It yields the protein CATAGGRQTDTQYF.

CDR3 coding DNA: TGTGCCAGCAGCTCCACCGGGACAGGGGGGCTCGTAGAAAAGACCCAGTACTTC. This gives the protein CASSSTGTGGLVEKTQYF. The gene calls are TRBV11-2 and TRBJ2-5, with TRBD1 identical over 11 bases. There are 18 residues in the CDR3. V shed 4 bases, J shed 6 bases, and the junction held 16 bases outside the gene matches. The germline gives CDR1 SGHAT, CDR2 FQNNGV.

This clone has a handful of counts. This chain uses TRBV7-6 with TRBJ2-2; 10 positions match TRBD2. Germline CDR1 is SGHVS and CDR2 is FNYEAQ. J gave up 0 bases and V 4 bases, and 11 bases lay outside the gene matches. CDR3 length equals 19 residues. Here the CDR3 reads CASSSGLADVISNTGELFF. CDR3 in DNA: TGTGCCAGCAGCTCCGGACTAGCGGACGTAATCTCGAACACCGGGGAGCTGTTTTTT.

The V and J genes are TRBV23-1 and TRBJ2-7; 9 bases agree with TRBD1. TRBV23-1 is marked as an open reading frame, function uncertain. V gave up 0 bases and J gave up 1 base; unmatched junction bases: 7. This CDR3 has 17 residues. The CDR3 spells CASSQSTDRGDSYEQYF. The CDR3 bases are TGCGCCAGCAGTCAATCGACGGACAGGGGCGATTCCTACGAGCAGTACTTC.

The rearrangement uses TRBV19 and TRBJ1-1; 7 bases are shared with TRBD1. J gave up 1 base and V 4 bases, and 6 bases lay outside the gene matches. Germline assignment: CDR1 LNHDA and CDR2 SQIVND (reference sequence). The CDR3 loop spans 15 amino acids. CDR3 sequence: CASSTTGTANTEAFF. The CDR3 nucleotides read TGTGCCAGTAGTACAACGGGGACAGCGAACACTGAAGCTTTCTTT.

The chain uses TRBV5-8 and TRBJ1-5; 7 bases fit TRBD1. The CDR3 contains 16 residues. With V trimmed by 3 bases and J by 2 bases, 8 bases remained unmatched. The germline V gene encodes CDR1 SGHTS and CDR2 YDEGEE. The CDR3 loop is CASSSRQGIGNQPQHF. Written as DNA, the CDR3 is TGTGCCAGCAGCTCGCGACAGGGAATCGGCAATCAGCCCCAGCATTTT.

The chain recombines TRBV5-1 with TRBJ1-2, with TRBD1 identical over 7 bases. The junction had 11 bases not matched to a gene; V was cut back by 4 bases and J by 2 bases. The CDR3 runs to 16 residues. Germline CDR1 SGHRS, CDR2 YFSETQ. CDR3 DNA sequence: TGCGCCAGCAGCAGTGGGGTGACAGGGAGCAACTATGGCTACACCTTC. Amino acid sequence: CASSSGVTGSNYGYTF.